The 4 T cell receptor beta chains given below trace back to one sample, sequenced in a study of T cell responses to AZD1222 COVID-19 vaccine (dated by TCRdb to the early 2020s). According to the study, the label for this sample's time point signals: about 28 days (+/-7) after the second vaccine dose. The library was obtained by the immunoSEQ multiplex PCR assay. TCRdb mirrors the immuneACCESS table, restricted to in-frame sequences. Some clones are absent from its copies; in checked studies, under half trace to an unresolved V gene, and the reason for the others is unknown. The sample table contains 100,000 to 120,000 clones; only one count was recorded for approximately 94% of them. 2.9% of the sample rests with the top ten. This specimen was peripheral blood, taken 28 days after the second AZD1222 dose. These receptors were obtained from an adult who received the AZD1222 COVID-19 vaccine.

The chain employs TRBV5-1 and TRBJ2-1; possible D gene TRBD1, 5 bases. The CDR3 extends over 13 amino acids. Trimming stripped 2 bases from V and 10 bases from J, with 13 bases between. Germline CDR1 reads SGHRS; CDR2 reads YFSETQ. DNA for the CDR3: TGCGCCAGCAGCTTCGAAGGGGCGAGGGAGCAGTTCTTC. Translated: CASSFEGAREQFF. Filled out from reference TRBV5-1 and TRBJ2-1, the complete variable domain reads KAGVTQTPRYLIKTRGQQVTLSCSPISGHRSVSWYQQTPGQGLQFLFEYFSETQRNKGNFPGRFSGRQFSNSRSEMNVSTLELGDSALYLCASSFEGAREQFFGPGTRLTVL.

The V and J genes are TRBV6-5 and TRBJ2-3; a weak D match, TRBD1 (6 bases). The CDR3 covers 15 residues. The V gene's germline CDR1 is MNHEY and CDR2 SVGAGI. Trimming pared 1 base from V and 5 bases from J, leaving 13 bases between. As DNA, the CDR3 is TGTGCCAGCAGTTACTTCACCTACAGGGTAGATACGCAGTATTTT. It codes for CASSYFTYRVDTQYF.

The V gene is TRBV6-2 or TRBV6-3, the J gene TRBJ1-2, with a possible D match to TRBD1 (5 bases). This CDR3 has 12 residues. The germline V and J ends were trimmed by 2 bases and 8 bases, with 9 bases remaining between them. From germline, CDR1 is MNHEY and CDR2 SVGEGT. The CDR3: CASSYRGNGYTF. In DNA, the CDR3 is TGTGCCAGCAGTTACAGGGGAAACGGCTACACCTTC.

The chain employs TRBV14 and TRBJ2-6; maybe TRBD1 (5 bases). The germline gives CDR1 SGHDN, CDR2 FVKESK. The CDR3 consists of 17 residues. V was shortened by 4 bases and J by 0 bases, with 13 bases between the two germline ends. CDR3 sequence (DNA): TGTGCCAGCAGCCCCCTTGGGGCCTCCTCTGGGGCCAACGTCCTGACTTTC. As protein: CASSPLGASSGANVLTF. Looking up the rest from reference TRBV14 and TRBJ2-6 gives the full variable domain: EAGVTQFPSHSVIEKGQTVTLRCDPISGHDNLYWYRRVMGKEIKFLLHFVKESKQDESGMPNNRFLAERTGGTYSTLKVQPAELEDSGVYFCASSPLGASSGANVLTFGAGSRLTVL.